These 7 T cell receptor beta chains originate from one sample sequenced in a study of OX40 agonist ivuxolimab in advanced cancers. Produced via immunoSEQ multiplex PCR; TCRdb's table is partial and in-frame only. In the table there are some 99,000 clones, approximately 94% of which are singletons. The starting material was CD4+ or CD8+ T cells sorted from blood, obtained in a trial of the OX40 agonist ivuxolimab. The receptors come from an adult with an advanced solid tumor such as melanoma, head and neck, liver or kidney cancer.

The chain links TRBV6-5 to TRBJ1-2, with 10 bases that match TRBD1. Germline lookup yields CDR1 MNHEY and CDR2 SVGAGI. J lost 8 bases, V lost 0 bases, and 3 bases had no gene match. CDR3 length: 14 amino acids. CDR3 loop: CASSYSTGGRGYTF. DNA for the CDR3: TGTGCCAGCAGTTACTCGACAGGGGGCAGGGGCTACACCTTC.

The chain carries TRBV9 and TRBJ1-3; D gene unclear. Trimming removed 0 bases from V and 4 bases from J, with 8 bases in between. This CDR3 has 14 residues. From germline, CDR1 is SGDLS and CDR2 YYNGEE. CDR3 region: CASSVVGPGNTIYF. The CDR3 nucleotides are TGTGCCAGCAGCGTAGTAGGTCCCGGAAACACCATATATTTT. Variable domain in full (rest from reference TRBV9 and TRBJ1-3): DSGVTQTPKHLITATGQRVTLRCSPRSGDLSVYWYQQSLDQGLQFLIQYYNGEERAKGNILERFSAQQFPDLHSELNLSSLELGDSALYFCASSVVGPGNTIYFGEGSWLTVV.

The genes are TRBV7-3 and TRBJ2-1; no firm D call. The CDR3 runs 19 residues. Deletions cut 0 bases from V and 5 bases from J, with 23 bases between. The germline V gene encodes CDR1 SGHTA and CDR2 FQGTGA. The CDR3 protein is CASSLTRGRFLVDDNEQFF. The CDR3 bases are TGTGCCAGCAGCTTAACACGAGGTCGATTTCTCGTTGATGACAATGAGCAGTTCTTC.

The count of this clone is one. The chain couples TRBV4-1 to TRBJ1-5, with D hard to call. CDR3 length: 18 residues. Trimming stripped 2 bases from V and 2 bases from J, with 19 bases between. The germline V gene has CDR1 MGHRA and CDR2 YSYEKL. The CDR3 DNA reads TGCGCCAGCAGCCAACTCCCGGGCGCCTGGAGGGGCAATCAGCCCCAGCATTTT. Translating gives CASSQLPGAWRGNQPQHF.

The rearrangement links TRBV20-1 to TRBJ1-2, with D perhaps matching TRBD1 (6 bases). The CDR3 consists of 9 residues. Germline lookup yields CDR1 DFQATT and CDR2 SNEGSKA (reference sequence). The CDR3 sequence: CGTGRGYTF. CDR3 DNA sequence: TGCGGCACAGGGCGGGGCTACACCTTC.

This rearrangement joins TRBV7-9 to TRBJ2-2; 7 nucleotides align to TRBD1. The J segment lost 0 bases and the V segment lost 5 bases, leaving 6 bases of the junction unmatched. From germline, CDR1 is SEHNR and CDR2 FQNEAQ (reference sequence). This CDR3 has 16 residues. DNA for the CDR3: TGTGCCAGCAGCCCGAGGACAGGCGCGAACACCGGGGAGCTGTTTTTT. Its translation is CASSPRTGANTGELFF.

The chain recombines TRBV7-2 with TRBJ1-2; 8 bases are a match to TRBD1. The CDR3 length is 15 residues. Unmatched junction bases numbered 8, after V lost 2 bases and J lost 6 bases. Per the germline V gene, CDR1 is SGHTA and CDR2 is FQGNSA. CDR3 sequence: CASSLFVTGEDGYTF. In DNA form, the CDR3 reads TGTGCCAGCAGCTTATTCGTGACAGGGGAGGATGGCTACACCTTC.